The 30 T cell receptor beta chains given below trace back to one sample, sequenced in a study of cytomegalovirus exposure and HLA in healthy donors. Measured with immunoSEQ multiplex PCR; TCRdb has only the in-frame clones, and not every one. The repertoire holds some 180,000 clones, about 81% seen once, with around 1.2% in the top ten. The sample taken for sequencing was PBMCs. All receptors come from a woman between 25 and 40 years old in good health and CMV-seronegative.

This chain joins TRBV5-6 and TRBJ2-2; no clear D. Germline assignment: CDR1 SGHDT and CDR2 YYEEEE. The CDR3 loop spans 12 amino acids. V gave up 4 bases and J gave up 4 bases, with 5 bases separating them. The CDR3 sequence: CASSPSTGELFF. In DNA form, the CDR3 reads TGTGCCAGCAGCCCCAGCACCGGGGAGCTGTTTTTT.

This clone was observed once. The chain is built from TRBV19 and TRBJ2-7; no reliable D call. V gave up 0 bases and J gave up 3 bases, with 6 bases separating them. The CDR3 sequence is 13 residues long. The germline gives CDR1 LNHDA, CDR2 SQIVND (reference sequence). The CDR3 nucleotides read TGTGCCAGTAGTATAGATGGCAGCTACGAGCAGTACTTC. Its translation is CASSIDGSYEQYF.

The chain combines TRBV6-6 with TRBJ1-5, with 8 bases aligning to TRBD1. The CDR3 has 16 amino acids. After removal of 2 bases from V and 5 bases from J, the junction contained 8 bases not matched to a gene. Germline V gene data show CDR1 as MNHNY and CDR2 as SVGAGI (reference sequence). CDR3 coding DNA: TGTGCCAGCAGTTACGCATCGGACAGGGACGATCAGCCCCAGCATTTT. As protein: CASSYASDRDDQPQHF.

The genes are TRBV29-1 and TRBJ2-7, with 8 positions matching TRBD1. The CDR3 extends over 13 amino acids. V shed 4 bases, J shed 2 bases, and the junction held 4 bases outside the gene matches. The germline CDR1 and CDR2 sequences are SQVTM and ANQGSEA. CDR3 sequence reads: CSVAKDRAYEQYF. The CDR3 nucleotides are TGCAGCGTTGCGAAGGACAGGGCCTACGAGCAGTACTTC.

The rearrangement links TRBV2 to TRBJ2-7; 7 bases align to TRBD1. There are 16 residues in the CDR3. V lost 6 bases to trimming and J lost 1 base; unmatched junction nucleotides: 12. The germline V gene has CDR1 SNHLY and CDR2 FYNNEI. The CDR3 DNA reads TGTGCCAGCAGGGACGACAGGGTCCAGAAGTCCTACGAGCAGTACTTC. It encodes CASRDDRVQKSYEQYF.

This sequence joins TRBV4-2 and TRBJ2-7, with 7 bases fitting TRBD1. The CDR3 extends over 16 amino acids. The trim removed 0 bases at V and 2 bases at J, leaving 7 bases unmatched. Looked up from germline, CDR1 is LGHNA and CDR2 is YNFKEQ. Here the CDR3 DNA reads TGTGCCAGCAGCCAAGAGCCCAGGGGGTCTGCCTACGAGCAGTACTTC. Its protein is CASSQEPRGSAYEQYF.

V gene TRBV13 combines with J gene TRBJ1-1; no reliable D call. The CDR3 loop spans 14 amino acids. V gave up 3 bases and J gave up 1 base, with 9 bases separating them. Germline V lookup: CDR1 PRHDT, CDR2 FYEKMQ (reference sequence). CDR3 protein: CASSLEGTNTEAFF. The CDR3 nucleotides are TGTGCCAGCAGCTTGGAGGGAACGAACACTGAAGCTTTCTTT. Supplemented by reference TRBV13 and TRBJ1-1, the full variable domain reads AAGVIQSPRHLIKEKRETATLKCYPIPRHDTVYWYQQGPGQDPQFLISFYEKMQSDKGSIPDRFSAQQFSDYHSELNMSSLELGDSALYFCASSLEGTNTEAFFGQGTRLTVV.

The chain recombines TRBV5-1 with TRBJ1-4; TRBD1 is a possible D gene (5 bases). V gave up 5 bases and J gave up 2 bases, with 13 bases separating them. The germline CDR1 and CDR2 sequences are SGHRS and YFSETQ. The CDR3 is 15 residues long. As DNA, the CDR3 is TGCGCCAGCAGTTCCAGGGTTGGTACTAATGAAAAACTGTTTTTT. Protein: CASSSRVGTNEKLFF.

The chain combines TRBV28 with TRBJ2-3; tentative D call: TRBD2 (5 bases). The CDR3 has 15 amino acids. Deletions cut 6 bases from V and 4 bases from J, with 17 bases between. The germline CDR1 and CDR2 sequences are MDHEN and SYDVKM. The CDR3 is CASSPGLSPADTQYF. The CDR3 bases are TGTGCCAGCAGCCCCGGACTCTCCCCGGCAGATACGCAGTATTTT. The full variable domain, in which reference TRBV28 and TRBJ2-3 provide the parts outside the CDR3, is DVKVTQSSRYLVKRTGEKVFLECVQDMDHENMFWYRQDPGLGLRLIYFSYDVKMKEKGDIPEGYSVSREKKERFSLILESASTNQTSMYLCASSPGLSPADTQYFGPGTRLTVL.

This clone turned up a few times. The CDR3 nucleotides are TGCGCCAGCAGCCCCCGAGAGGGAGGATCCTACAATGAGCAGTTCTTC. It specifies CASSPREGGSYNEQFF. The chain is built from TRBV4-1 and TRBJ2-1, with a weak D call TRBD2 (6 bases). In germline, CDR1 is MGHRA, CDR2 YSYEKL. Trimming removed 4 bases from V and 1 base from J, with 14 bases in between. The CDR3 runs 16 residues.

The gene calls are TRBV19 and TRBJ2-7, with 7 bases identical to TRBD1. The CDR3 has 12 amino acids. CDR1 LNHDA and CDR2 SQIVND come from the germline V gene (reference sequence). V lost 11 bases to trimming and J lost 1 base; unmatched junction nucleotides: 5. CDR3 amino acids: CAAGTASYEQYF. CDR3 nucleotides: TGTGCCGCCGGGACAGCTTCCTACGAGCAGTACTTC.

The rearrangement links TRBV5-1 to TRBJ2-7; tentative D call: TRBD1 (5 bases). The V gene lost 0 bases and the J gene lost 2 bases, with 9 bases spanning the gap. The CDR3 totals 14 residues. CDR1 and CDR2 (germline): SGHRS, YFSETQ. The CDR3 DNA follows: TGCGCCAGCAGCTTGGAAGGGGTCCCCTACGAGCAGTACTTC. As protein: CASSLEGVPYEQYF.

This chain joins TRBV28 and TRBJ2-7, with a weak D call TRBD2 (7 bases). This CDR3 contains 14 residues. V lost 3 bases and J lost 5, with 14 bases in between. Germline CDR1 reads MDHEN; CDR2 reads SYDVKM. The CDR3 loop reads CASSFRGGWNEQYF. The CDR3 DNA reads TGTGCCAGCAGTTTTAGGGGGGGCTGGAACGAGCAGTACTTC.

The rearrangement uses TRBV9 and TRBJ2-2; no clear D gene. Germline-derived CDR1 and CDR2 are SGDLS and YYNGEE. The CDR3 runs to 13 residues. V was trimmed by 0 bases and J by 5 bases, leaving 5 bases between them. The CDR3: CASSVAPTGELFF. CDR3 bases: TGTGCCAGCAGCGTAGCCCCTACCGGGGAGCTGTTTTTT.

The chain carries TRBV5-1 and TRBJ2-1; TRBD2 matches at 13 bases. This CDR3 comprises 19 residues. Germline V gives CDR1 SGHRS, CDR2 YFSETQ. V lost 4 bases and J lost 9; bases outside the gene matches: 19. The CDR3 bases are TGCGCCAGCAGCCAGGGACAGGGGACGACTAGCGGGAGGAGGGGTGAGCAGTTCTTC. It specifies CASSQGQGTTSGRRGEQFF. The full variable domain, its missing parts supplied by reference TRBV5-1 and TRBJ2-1, is KAGVTQTPRYLIKTRGQQVTLSCSPISGHRSVSWYQQTPGQGLQFLFEYFSETQRNKGNFPGRFSGRQFSNSRSEMNVSTLELGDSALYLCASSQGQGTTSGRRGEQFFGPGTRLTVL.

This chain connects TRBV5-6 to TRBJ2-7; TRBD2 aligns across 9 bases. V trimming: 4 bases; J trimming: 1 base; junction bases outside the gene matches: 3. This CDR3 contains 14 residues. Germline CDR1 SGHDT, CDR2 YYEEEE. The CDR3 loop is CASSAAGGSYEQYF. CDR3 DNA sequence: TGTGCCAGCAGCGCAGCGGGGGGATCCTACGAGCAGTACTTC.

This clone was seen more than once but under ten times. V is TRBV30 and J is TRBJ1-1; possibly TRBD1 for D (6 bases). Trimming stripped 3 bases from V and 6 bases from J, with 8 bases between. The CDR3 contains 11 residues. In germline, CDR1 is GTSNPN, CDR2 SVGIG (reference sequence). The CDR3 nucleotides are TGTGCCTGGAGCGGGGGGCCTGAAGCTTTCTTT. Amino acids: CAWSGGPEAFF.

The chain uses TRBV2 and TRBJ2-3, with D perhaps matching TRBD2 (6 bases). The CDR3 length is 15 residues. V lost 8 bases and J lost 1, with 16 bases in between. Germline lookup yields CDR1 SNHLY and CDR2 FYNNEI. CDR3 protein: CASPLGGPGTDTQYF. DNA for the CDR3: TGTGCCAGCCCTCTCGGGGGACCCGGCACAGATACGCAGTATTTT.

The V call is TRBV18, the J call TRBJ2-7; tentative D call: TRBD1 (6 bases). The germline V and J ends were trimmed by 2 bases and 3 bases, with 14 bases remaining between them. Germline CDR1 is KGHSH and CDR2 is LQKENI. The CDR3 is 15 amino acids. CDR3 DNA: TGTGCCAGCTCACCAACCGACAGGAACAGCTACGAGCAGTACTTC. It translates to CASSPTDRNSYEQYF. The full variable domain, with the rest looked up from reference TRBV18 and TRBJ2-7, is NAGVMQNPRHLVRRRGQEARLRCSPMKGHSHVYWYRQLPEEGLKFMVYLQKENIIDESGMPKERFSAEFPKEGPSILRIQQVVRGDSAAYFCASSPTDRNSYEQYFGPGTRLTVT.

The chain uses TRBV6-1 and TRBJ2-7; no clear D. Per the germline V gene, CDR1 is MNHNS and CDR2 is SASEGT. The V gene lost 6 bases and the J gene lost 8 bases, with 5 bases spanning the gap. This CDR3 spans 9 amino acids. The CDR3, as DNA: TGTGCCAGCAGCACAAAGCAGTACTTC. It translates to CASSTKQYF.

The chain carries TRBV6-1 and TRBJ2-7; perhaps TRBD2 as D (6 bases). The CDR3 has 13 amino acids. Germline V CDR1 and CDR2: MNHNS, SASEGT. The V end lost 6 bases, the J end lost 5 bases, and 14 bases lay between the germline ends. The CDR3 loop is CASRIGGIDEQYF. The CDR3 DNA is TGTGCCAGCAGGATAGGAGGGATCGACGAGCAGTACTTC.

The chain uses TRBV27 and TRBJ1-2; 7 bases match TRBD1. Germline CDR1 and CDR2: MNHEY and SMNVEV (reference sequence). The CDR3 runs to 16 residues. V gave up 3 bases and J gave up 8 bases; unmatched junction bases: 15. CDR3 DNA sequence: TGTGCCAGCAGTTTGCTTAAGGGGACAGTTTCTATGGGCTACACCTTC. Translation: CASSLLKGTVSMGYTF.

The sample holds one count of this clone. The chain joins TRBV10-1 to TRBJ2-7; 10 positions match TRBD1. Germline V gives CDR1 WNHNN, CDR2 SYGVQD (reference sequence). CDR3 size: 15 residues. The V and J ends lost 8 bases and 0 bases, in that order; junction bases with no gene match: 7. The DNA for the CDR3 is TGCGCCAGCGCTCCGGGGACAGGGGTCTCCTACGAGCAGTACTTC. Protein sequence: CASAPGTGVSYEQYF.

This clone was recorded a few times. J is TRBJ2-7 and V is TRBV7-2; 11 bases agree with TRBD2. The CDR3 loop spans 15 amino acids. Germline CDR1 SGHTA, CDR2 FQGNSA. After removal of 5 bases from V and 2 bases from J, the junction contained 5 bases not matched to a gene. This CDR3 is CASSTPTSGAYEQYF. DNA for the CDR3: TGTGCCAGCAGCACCCCGACTAGCGGGGCCTACGAGCAGTACTTC.

This chain connects TRBV19 to TRBJ1-2; 8 bases fit TRBD1. The CDR3 contains 13 residues. V shed 5 bases, J shed 4 bases, and the junction held 3 bases outside the gene matches. Germline assignment: CDR1 LNHDA and CDR2 SQIVND (reference sequence). The chain's CDR3 is CASSRQGSYGYTF. In nucleotides, the CDR3 is TGTGCCAGTAGTCGACAGGGGAGCTATGGCTACACCTTC.

This chain joins TRBV29-1 and TRBJ1-2; possibly TRBD1 for D (5 bases). Germline V gene sequence: CDR1 SQVTM, CDR2 ANQGSEA. The CDR3 runs to 13 residues. Trimming took 0 bases from V and 2 from J, leaving 7 bases between them. CDR3 coding DNA: TGCAGCGTTGAAGATCCAGGGAACTATGGCTACACCTTC. Translating gives CSVEDPGNYGYTF. Based on the CDR3 plus reference TRBV29-1 and TRBJ1-2, the full variable domain is SAVISQKPSRDICQRGTSLTIQCQVDSQVTMMFWYRQQPGQSLTLIATANQGSEATYESGFVIDKFPISRPNLTFSTLTVSNMSPEDSSIYLCSVEDPGNYGYTFGSGTRLTVV.

The V gene is TRBV27, the J gene TRBJ2-7; 8 bases line up with TRBD2. Germline V CDR1 and CDR2: MNHEY, SMNVEV (reference sequence). The trim removed 3 bases at V and 3 bases at J, leaving 4 bases unmatched. This CDR3 has 14 residues. For the CDR3, the DNA is TGTGCCAGCAGTTTGACGGGACTAGTCTACGAGCAGTACTTC. It codes for CASSLTGLVYEQYF.

This clone came up a few times. The chain carries TRBV18 and TRBJ1-3; D might be TRBD1 (5 bases). This CDR3 is built from 15 residues. CDR1 KGHSH and CDR2 LQKENI come from the germline V gene. Between the trimmed V and J ends, which lost 2 bases and 3 bases, there was a span of 11 bases. CDR3 sequence reads: CASSPAGLGGNTIYF. As DNA, the CDR3 is TGTGCCAGCTCACCAGCAGGGCTTGGTGGAAACACCATATATTTT.

The chain couples TRBV2 to TRBJ1-2, with D unclear. This CDR3 spans 14 amino acids. The V and J ends lost 11 bases and 4 bases respectively, with 20 bases between them. Germline V gene sequence: CDR1 SNHLY, CDR2 FYNNEI. This CDR3 reads CAGEAPLEGYGYTF. CDR3 bases: TGTGCCGGAGAAGCCCCCCTAGAGGGCTATGGCTACACCTTC. Drawing the rest from reference TRBV2 and TRBJ1-2, the complete variable domain is EPEVTQTPSHQVTQMGQEVILRCVPISNHLYFYWYRQILGQKVEFLVSFYNNEISEKSEIFDDQFSVERPDGSNFTLKIRSTKLEDSAMYFCAGEAPLEGYGYTFGSGTRLTVV.

V gene TRBV29-1 combines with J gene TRBJ2-1; TRBD1 aligns across 7 bases. CDR3 size: 13 residues. J lost 5 bases, V lost 5 bases, and 6 bases had no gene match. Germline V gives CDR1 SQVTM, CDR2 ANQGSEA. Here the CDR3 DNA reads TGCAGCGTTCTCGAGGGGACAGACAATGAGCAGTTCTTC. Encoded protein: CSVLEGTDNEQFF.